A single sample is the source of the 18 T cell receptor beta chains below, sequenced in a study of regulatory T cells in long-lasting Graves disease. Documented time point: newly diagnosed GD, antithyroid drugs for less than 3 months. The TCR library was made from RNA that had been extracted from PBMCs in TRIzol. Library construction for TCR beta used iRepertoire HTBI primers and Arm-PCR of CDR3 regions. TCRdb independently ran MiXCR on the multiplex PCR reads; one entry per CDR3 protein. The table shows hundreds of thousands of distinct CDR3 sequences, with roughly a sixth occurring only once. The sample here was peripheral blood mononuclear cells (PBMCs), taken at new diagnosis, from a patient treated with antithyroid drugs. These TCRs come from a female donor with Graves disease.

This clonotype came up many times. The V gene is TRBV28, the J gene TRBJ2-1, with D tentatively TRBD1 (5 bases). Germline V lookup: CDR1 MDHEN, CDR2 SYDVKM. The germline V and J ends were trimmed by 5 bases and 0 bases, with 11 bases remaining between them. This CDR3 spans 15 amino acids. The CDR3, as DNA: TGTGCCAGCAGTCTACCGCAGGGCTCCTACAATGAGCAGTTCTTC. Its protein is CASSLPQGSYNEQFF.

This clonotype occurred a few times. This chain joins TRBV25-1 and TRBJ1-2; 10 nucleotides match TRBD1. Trimming removed 4 bases from V and 4 bases from J; junction bases left unmatched: 9. The CDR3 has 16 residues. From germline, CDR1 is MGHDK and CDR2 SYGVNS. The CDR3 nucleotides read TGTGCCAGCAGTGGCTCGGGACAGGGGTTCCTCTATGGCTACACCTTC. Its protein is CASSGSGQGFLYGYTF.

The chain recombines TRBV29-1 with TRBJ2-7, with D perhaps matching TRBD2 (7 bases). The CDR3 consists of 14 residues. Germline loops: CDR1 SQVTM, CDR2 ANQGSEA. The V end was cut by 0 bases, the J end by 3 bases, with 12 bases between. Written as DNA, the CDR3 is TGCAGCGTTGAAGATCAAGGGGGGGGCTACGAGCAGTACTTC. It codes for CSVEDQGGGYEQYF.

In its sample, this clonotype was seen many times. The rearrangement joins TRBV12-3 or TRBV12-4 to TRBJ2-5, with 7 positions matching TRBD1. After removal of 1 base from V and 4 bases from J, the junction contained 9 bases not matched to a gene. The CDR3 extends over 16 amino acids. CDR3 bases: TGTGCCAGCAGTTTAGGGACAGGCTTGGGTTCAGAGACCCAGTACTTC. As protein: CASSLGTGLGSETQYF.

In this sample, this clonotype turned up many times. The rearrangement links TRBV27 to TRBJ1-2; unclear D gene. Germline loops: CDR1 MNHEY, CDR2 SMNVEV (reference sequence). The V end lost 3 bases, the J end lost 8 bases, and 16 bases lay between the germline ends. The CDR3 spans 14 residues. The DNA of the CDR3 is TGTGCCAGCAGTTTCCGCGCGGAGGGAAACGGCTACACCTTC. This codes for CASSFRAEGNGYTF.

The chain is built from TRBV12-3 or TRBV12-4 and TRBJ1-2; D gene uncertain. The germline V and J ends were trimmed by 2 bases and 6 bases, with 13 bases remaining between them. CDR3 length: 14 amino acids. The CDR3 DNA reads TGTGCCAGCAGTTTATACCTGGGTATCGATGGCTACACCTTC. Protein sequence: CASSLYLGIDGYTF.

Many counts were recorded for this clonotype. The chain links TRBV10-2 to TRBJ2-7, with 9 bases aligning to TRBD1. The CDR3 runs 15 residues. V was clipped by 3 bases and J by 3 bases; unmatched bases: 6. In germline, CDR1 is WSHSY, CDR2 SAAADI. CDR3 residues: CASSEAGQGGYEQYF. As DNA, the CDR3 is TGCGCCAGCAGTGAAGCGGGACAGGGTGGCTACGAGCAGTACTTC.

This clonotype was counted at least ten times. The V and J genes are TRBV20-1 and TRBJ2-1, with TRBD2 identical over 7 bases. CDR3 length: 16 residues. The V gene's germline CDR1 is DFQATT and CDR2 SNEGSKA (reference sequence). J gave up 3 bases and V 0 bases, and 8 bases lay outside the gene matches. The CDR3 here is CSARDLAGDVYNEQFF. CDR3 in DNA: TGCAGTGCTAGAGATCTGGCGGGAGATGTCTACAATGAGCAGTTCTTC.

This clonotype was detected many times. This chain joins TRBV20-1 and TRBJ1-5; 8 nucleotides agree with TRBD1. CDR3 length: 14 amino acids. The V gene's germline CDR1 is DFQATT and CDR2 SNEGSKA (reference sequence). Germline trimming cut 2 bases from V and 0 bases from J; bases unmatched to any gene: 0. The CDR3 here is CSARQGASNQPQHF. Here the CDR3 DNA reads TGCAGTGCTAGACAGGGGGCTAGCAATCAGCCCCAGCATTTT.

This clonotype was detected ten times or more. CDR3: CASSHEGGQRYNEQFF. In DNA form, the CDR3 reads TGCGCCAGCAGCCACGAGGGGGGACAGAGATACAATGAGCAGTTCTTC. The V gene is TRBV4-1, the J gene TRBJ2-1, with TRBD1 as a possible D gene (7 bases). The CDR3 is 16 amino acids. Germline CDR1 is MGHRA and CDR2 is YSYEKL. V was trimmed by 3 bases and J by 4 bases, leaving 16 bases between them.

With regard to this clonotype: An end of the junction differs from the germline gene, which may be a read error. CDR3 DNA: TGTGCCAGCACTATTAACCGGGACAGGGGGTCCGCCTTC. The encoded protein is CASTINRDRGSAF. The chain couples TRBV6-1 to TRBJ1-2; 11 bases are shared with TRBD1. In germline, CDR1 is MNHNS, CDR2 SASEGT. The CDR3 is made up of 13 amino acids.

This clonotype was counted many times. The V call is TRBV7-2, the J call TRBJ2-1; D ambiguous. CDR1 and CDR2 (germline): SGHTA, FQGNSA. Trimming took off 5 bases at V and 8 bases at J, with 10 bases between the two ends. This CDR3 contains 12 residues. The DNA of the CDR3 is TGTGCCAGCAGCGAAATCGGCGATGAGCAGTTCTTC. Its translation is CASSEIGDEQFF.

This clonotype has a count of ten or more. V and J are TRBV11-2 and TRBJ1-1; no clear D. There are 14 residues in the CDR3. The V end lost 1 base, the J end lost 1 base, and 7 bases lay between the germline ends. Germline CDR1 is SGHAT and CDR2 is FQNNGV. CDR3 amino acids: CASSLANRNTEAFF. The CDR3 DNA reads as TGTGCCAGCAGCTTAGCAAACAGGAACACTGAAGCTTTCTTT.

Many counts were recorded for this clonotype. J is TRBJ1-5 and V is TRBV4-1; no clear D gene. The CDR3 has 14 residues. Trimming took off 0 bases at V and 1 base at J, with 4 bases between the two ends. CDR1 MGHRA and CDR2 YSYEKL come from the germline V gene. The CDR3 region has the DNA TGCGCCAGCAGCCAAGAGAGAAGCAATCAGCCCCAGCATTTT. Residues: CASSQERSNQPQHF.

Ten or more counts support this clonotype. The V and J genes are TRBV12-3 or TRBV12-4 and TRBJ2-5, with a possible D match to TRBD2 (5 bases). The V and J ends lost 8 bases and 5 bases respectively, with 24 bases between them. The CDR3 has 16 residues. For the CDR3, the DNA is TGTGCCAGCTCCCCTCGCCGAGAGAACCGGAGGGAGACCCAGTACTTC. Protein product: CASSPRRENRRETQYF.

This clonotype appeared many times. This sequence joins TRBV7-3 and TRBJ2-2; 9 bases are shared with TRBD2. This CDR3 has 16 residues. With 8 bases clipped from V and 1 base from J, the junction kept 8 bases outside the gene matches. Germline CDR1 is SGHTA and CDR2 is FQGTGA. The CDR3 nucleotides read TGTGCCAGCCATTATAGCGGGAGCGGGAACACCGGGGAGCTGTTTTTT. Amino acids: CASHYSGSGNTGELFF. Using reference TRBV7-3 and TRBJ2-2 for the parts outside the CDR3, the full variable domain is GAGVSQTPSNKVTEKGKYVELRCDPISGHTALYWYRQSLGQGPEFLIYFQGTGAADDSGLPNDRFFAVRPEGSVSTLKIQRTERGDSAVYLCASHYSGSGNTGELFFGEGSRLTVL.

The gene calls are TRBV6-5 and TRBJ2-2; tentative D call: TRBD1 (6 bases). The V gene's germline CDR1 is MNHEY and CDR2 SVGAGI. V was shortened by 2 bases and J by 2 bases, with 9 bases between the two germline ends. This CDR3 is built from 15 residues. CDR3 sequence reads: CASSYGGGNTGELFF. The CDR3 bases are TGTGCCAGCAGTTACGGGGGCGGTAACACCGGGGAGCTGTTTTTT.

This clonotype was picked up a small number of times. V usage is TRBV6-5 and J usage is TRBJ2-1; D remains ambiguous. Trimming took 4 bases from V and 3 from J, leaving 16 bases between them. The CDR3 length is 16 residues. Germline-derived CDR1 and CDR2 are MNHEY and SVGAGI. The CDR3 DNA is TGTGCCAGCAGTTCCCCCAGGTGGGCCGGCTACAATGAGCAGTTCTTC. Amino acid sequence: CASSSPRWAGYNEQFF.